The 8 T cell receptor beta chains presented below share a single source sample, sequenced in a study of cytomegalovirus exposure and HLA in healthy donors. This PCR relied on a set of 60 Vbeta primers and 13 Jbeta primers. Method: immunoSEQ multiplex PCR; TCRdb's copy keeps in-frame clones and lacks some. The sample lists fewer than 350,000 clones; 70% to 90% were seen once. Sequenced: PBMCs. The receptors come from a woman aged 18-35 years in good health and CMV-seronegative.

CDR3 sequence reads: CATSREGGTYGYTF. CDR3 coding DNA: TGTGCCACCAGCAGAGAAGGGGGTACCTATGGCTACACCTTC. The rearrangement uses TRBV15 and TRBJ1-2; a weak D match, TRBD1 (6 bases). The V gene's germline CDR1 is LNHNV and CDR2 YYDKDF (reference sequence). V was cut by 0 bases and J by 4 bases, with 9 bases left in between. This CDR3 has 14 amino acids.

The chain combines TRBV7-9 with TRBJ2-7; possibly TRBD1 for D (6 bases). The CDR3 totals 13 residues. Trimming stripped 5 bases from V and 4 bases from J, with 12 bases between. Germline V gene lookup returns CDR1 SEHNR and CDR2 FQNEAQ (reference sequence). CDR3 nucleotides: TGTGCCAGCAGCCTACTCGGACAGTACGAGCAGTACTTC. Protein: CASSLLGQYEQYF.

The sample holds one count of this clone. One end of the junction fails to match germline, which may point to a read error. The chain recombines TRBV7-9 with TRBJ1-6; TRBD1 agrees at 7 bases. The germline CDR1 and CDR2 sequences are SEHNR and FQNEAQ (reference sequence). This CDR3 has 14 amino acids. The CDR3 here is CAGSLEGANSPLHF. CDR3 in DNA: TGTGCCGGCAGCTTAGAGGGGGCGAATTCACCCCTCCACTTT.

The chain has TRBV29-1 and TRBJ1-2, with 12 bases aligning to TRBD1. V shed 6 bases, J shed 4 bases, and the junction held 12 bases outside the gene matches. The CDR3 contains 16 residues. CDR1 and CDR2 (germline): SQVTM, ANQGSEA. CDR3 region: CSVNQGQGADGYGYTF. The CDR3 region has the DNA TGCAGCGTCAACCAGGGACAGGGGGCGGACGGCTATGGCTACACCTTC.

This clone was observed a single time. A junction boundary mismatches the germline segment, possibly from a read error. Different DNA sequences within this sample yield the same CDR3. The chain combines TRBV6-5 with TRBJ1-6; 9 positions match TRBD1. Germline assignment: CDR1 MNHEY and CDR2 SVGAGI. This CDR3 spans 15 amino acids. The CDR3 DNA sequence: TGTGCCAGCAGTTACGGGGACAGGGAGAATTCCCCCCTCCACTTT. Amino acid sequence: CASSYGDRENSPLHF.

This clone was counted a single time. The V call is TRBV10-3, the J call TRBJ2-3, with 11 bases fitting TRBD2. The CDR3 has 14 amino acids. The germline V gene encodes CDR1 ENHRY and CDR2 SYGVKD. J gave up 8 bases and V 3 bases, and 4 bases lay outside the gene matches. In DNA form, the CDR3 reads TGTGCCATCAGTGACCTAGCGGGGGGCTTTACGCAGTATTTT. It yields the protein CAISDLAGGFTQYF.

The chain carries TRBV7-3 and TRBJ1-2, with 8 positions matching TRBD1. J gave up 7 bases and V 7 bases, and 11 bases lay outside the gene matches. This CDR3 has 14 amino acids. Germline CDR1 and CDR2: SGHTA and FQGTGA. The CDR3 coding sequence is TGTGCCAGCAACTCCGTGCAGGGGGCGAGTGGCTACACCTTC. Amino acids: CASNSVQGASGYTF.

The CDR3 loop reads CASSPRGGELFF. The CDR3 DNA sequence: TGTGCCAGCAGCCCCAGAGGCGGGGAGCTGTTTTTT. The V call is TRBV7-3, the J call TRBJ2-2; no firm D call. CDR1 and CDR2 from the germline V gene are SGHTA and FQGTGA. The CDR3 covers 12 residues. Trimming pared 5 bases from V and 7 bases from J, leaving 8 bases between.